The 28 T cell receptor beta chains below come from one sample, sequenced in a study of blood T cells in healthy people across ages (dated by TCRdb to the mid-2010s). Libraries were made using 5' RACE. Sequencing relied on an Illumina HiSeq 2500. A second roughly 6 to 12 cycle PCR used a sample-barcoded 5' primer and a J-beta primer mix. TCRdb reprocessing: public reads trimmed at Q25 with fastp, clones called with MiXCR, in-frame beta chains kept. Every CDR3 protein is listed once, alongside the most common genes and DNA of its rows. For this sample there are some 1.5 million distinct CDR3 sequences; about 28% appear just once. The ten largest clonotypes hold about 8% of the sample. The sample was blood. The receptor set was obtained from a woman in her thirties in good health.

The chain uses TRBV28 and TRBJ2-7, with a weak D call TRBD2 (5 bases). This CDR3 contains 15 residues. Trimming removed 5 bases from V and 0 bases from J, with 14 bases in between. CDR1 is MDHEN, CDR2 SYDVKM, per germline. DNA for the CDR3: TGTGCCAGCAGTCCCCTAGAGGGCATCTCCTACGAGCAGTACTTC. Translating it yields CASSPLEGISYEQYF.

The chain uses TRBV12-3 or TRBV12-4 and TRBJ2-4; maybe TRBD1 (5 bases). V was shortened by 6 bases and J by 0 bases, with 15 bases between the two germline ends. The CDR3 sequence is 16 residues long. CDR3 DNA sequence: TGTGCCAGCAGCCACTCCTTGACAGAAGCCAAAAACATTCAGTACTTC. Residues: CASSHSLTEAKNIQYF.

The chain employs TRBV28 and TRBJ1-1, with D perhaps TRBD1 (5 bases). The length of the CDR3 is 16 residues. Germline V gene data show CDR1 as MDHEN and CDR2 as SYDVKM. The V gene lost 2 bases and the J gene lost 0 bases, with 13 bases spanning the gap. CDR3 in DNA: TGTGCCAGCAGTTTAATTCTCGGGGCCATGAACACTGAAGCTTTCTTT. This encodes CASSLILGAMNTEAFF.

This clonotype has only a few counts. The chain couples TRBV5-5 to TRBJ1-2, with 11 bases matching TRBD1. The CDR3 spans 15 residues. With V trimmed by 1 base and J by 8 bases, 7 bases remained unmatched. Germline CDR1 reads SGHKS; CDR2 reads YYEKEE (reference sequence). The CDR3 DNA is TGTGCCAGCAGCTTGTTTGGGACAGGGGGGGACGGCTACACCTTC. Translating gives CASSLFGTGGDGYTF.

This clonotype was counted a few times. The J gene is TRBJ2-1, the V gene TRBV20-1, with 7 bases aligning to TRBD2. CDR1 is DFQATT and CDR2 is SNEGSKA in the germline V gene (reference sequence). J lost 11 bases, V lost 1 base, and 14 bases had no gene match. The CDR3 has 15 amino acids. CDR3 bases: TGCAGTGCTAGAGCAATCGGGAGGTGGACTACTCAGCAGTTCTTC. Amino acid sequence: CSARAIGRWTTQQFF.

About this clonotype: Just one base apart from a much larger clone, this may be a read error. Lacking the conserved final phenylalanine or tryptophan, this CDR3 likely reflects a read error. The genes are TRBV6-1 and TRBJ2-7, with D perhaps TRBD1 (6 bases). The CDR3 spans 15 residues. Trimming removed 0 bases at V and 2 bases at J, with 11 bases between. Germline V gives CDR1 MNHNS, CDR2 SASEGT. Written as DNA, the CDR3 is TGTGCCAGCAGTGAAGCGCGGCAGGGGCCCTACGAGCAGTACTTA. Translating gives CASSEARQGPYEQYL.

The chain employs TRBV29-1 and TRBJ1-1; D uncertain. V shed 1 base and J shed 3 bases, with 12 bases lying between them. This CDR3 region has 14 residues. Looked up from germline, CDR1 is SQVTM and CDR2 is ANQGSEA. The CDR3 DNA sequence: TGCAGCGTTGAAGTGGGCGGAAGTTACACTGAAGCTTTCTTT. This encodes CSVEVGGSYTEAFF.

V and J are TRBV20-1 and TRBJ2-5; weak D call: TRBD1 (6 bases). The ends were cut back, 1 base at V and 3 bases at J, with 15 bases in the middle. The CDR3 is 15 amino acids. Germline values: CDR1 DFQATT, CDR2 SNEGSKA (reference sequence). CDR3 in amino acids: CSARVGGLGKETQYF. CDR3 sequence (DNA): TGCAGTGCTAGAGTAGGGGGTCTGGGGAAAGAGACCCAGTACTTC.

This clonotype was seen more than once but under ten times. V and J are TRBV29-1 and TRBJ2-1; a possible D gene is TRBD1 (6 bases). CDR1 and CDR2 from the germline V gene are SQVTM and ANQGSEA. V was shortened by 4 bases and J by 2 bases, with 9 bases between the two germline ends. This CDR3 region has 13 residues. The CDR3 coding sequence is TGCAGCGTTGGTAGGGGGACCTACAATGAGCAGTTCTTC. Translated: CSVGRGTYNEQFF.

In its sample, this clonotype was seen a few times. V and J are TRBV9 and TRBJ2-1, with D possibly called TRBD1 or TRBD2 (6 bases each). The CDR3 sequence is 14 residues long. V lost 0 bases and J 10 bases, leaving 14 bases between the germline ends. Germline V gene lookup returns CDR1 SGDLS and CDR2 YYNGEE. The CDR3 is CASSVALGGEEQFF. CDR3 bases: TGTGCCAGCAGCGTAGCTCTCGGGGGCGAGGAGCAGTTCTTC. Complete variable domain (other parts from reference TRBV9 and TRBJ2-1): DSGVTQTPKHLITATGQRVTLRCSPRSGDLSVYWYQQSLDQGLQFLIQYYNGEERAKGNILERFSAQQFPDLHSELNLSSLELGDSALYFCASSVALGGEEQFFGPGTRLTVL.

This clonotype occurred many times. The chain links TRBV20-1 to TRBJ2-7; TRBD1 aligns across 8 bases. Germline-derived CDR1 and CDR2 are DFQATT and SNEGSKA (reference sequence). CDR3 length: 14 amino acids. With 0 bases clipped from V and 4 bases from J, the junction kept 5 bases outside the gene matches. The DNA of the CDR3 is TGCAGTGCTAGAGATCCCAGGACAGGGTACGAGCAGTACTTC. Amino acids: CSARDPRTGYEQYF.

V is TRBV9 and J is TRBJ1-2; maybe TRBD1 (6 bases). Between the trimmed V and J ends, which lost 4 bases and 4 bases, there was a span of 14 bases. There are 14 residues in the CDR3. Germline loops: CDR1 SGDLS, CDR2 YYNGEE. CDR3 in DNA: TGTGCCAGCAGCCCCTCAGACAGGCCCTATGGCTACACCTTC. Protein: CASSPSDRPYGYTF.

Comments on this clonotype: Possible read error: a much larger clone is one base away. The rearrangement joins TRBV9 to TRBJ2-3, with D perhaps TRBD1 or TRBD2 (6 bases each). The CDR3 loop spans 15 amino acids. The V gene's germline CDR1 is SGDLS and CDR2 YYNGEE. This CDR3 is CASSVRGDGTDTPYF. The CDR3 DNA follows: TGTGCCAGCAGCGTTAGGGGGGACGGCACAGATACGCCGTATTTT.

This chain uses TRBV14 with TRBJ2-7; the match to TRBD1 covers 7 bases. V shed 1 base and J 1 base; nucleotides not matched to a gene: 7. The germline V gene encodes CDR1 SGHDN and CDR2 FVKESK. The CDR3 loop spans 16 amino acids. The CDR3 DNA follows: TGTGCCAGCAGCCAAGGGACAGGCCTCGGGTCCTACGAGCAGTACTTC. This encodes CASSQGTGLGSYEQYF.

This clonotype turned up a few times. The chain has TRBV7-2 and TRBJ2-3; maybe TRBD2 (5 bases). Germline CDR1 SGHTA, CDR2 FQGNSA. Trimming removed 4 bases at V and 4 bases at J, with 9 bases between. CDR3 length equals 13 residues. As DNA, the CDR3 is TGTGCCAGCAGCTCGGACTTCGCAGATACGCAGTATTTT. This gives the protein CASSSDFADTQYF.

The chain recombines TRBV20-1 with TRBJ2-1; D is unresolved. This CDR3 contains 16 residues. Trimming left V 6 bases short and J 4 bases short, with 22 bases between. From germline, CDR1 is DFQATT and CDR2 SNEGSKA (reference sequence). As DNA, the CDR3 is TGCAGTGCCCCTGAGTCGGGTTCAAAAGTTTACAATGAGCAGTTCTTC. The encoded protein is CSAPESGSKVYNEQFF.

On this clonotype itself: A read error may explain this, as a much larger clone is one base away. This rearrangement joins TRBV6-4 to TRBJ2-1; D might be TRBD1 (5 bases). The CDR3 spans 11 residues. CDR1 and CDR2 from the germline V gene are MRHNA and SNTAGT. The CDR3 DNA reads TGTGCCGGCAGTGCAAGGGGTGTGCAGTTCTTC. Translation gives CAGSARGVQFF.

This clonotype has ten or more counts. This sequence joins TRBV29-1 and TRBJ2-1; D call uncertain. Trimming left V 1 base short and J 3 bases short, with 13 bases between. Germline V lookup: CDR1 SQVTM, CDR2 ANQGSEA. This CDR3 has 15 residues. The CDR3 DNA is TGCAGCGTTGAAGTTAGAGACTCGTTCTACAATGAGCAGTTCTTC. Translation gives CSVEVRDSFYNEQFF.

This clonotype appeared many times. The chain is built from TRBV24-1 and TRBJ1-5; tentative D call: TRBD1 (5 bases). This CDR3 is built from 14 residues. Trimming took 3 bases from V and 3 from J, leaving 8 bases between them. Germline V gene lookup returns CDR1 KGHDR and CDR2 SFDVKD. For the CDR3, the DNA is TGTGCCACCAGTGATGGGGCATTCAATCAGCCCCAGCATTTT. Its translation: CATSDGAFNQPQHF.

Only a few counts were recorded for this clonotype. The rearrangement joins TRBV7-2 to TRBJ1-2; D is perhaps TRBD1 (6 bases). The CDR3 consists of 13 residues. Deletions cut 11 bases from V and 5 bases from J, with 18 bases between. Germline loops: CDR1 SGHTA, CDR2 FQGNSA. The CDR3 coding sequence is TGTGCCGGCGATAGGGGGGATACTTATGGCTACACCTTC. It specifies CAGDRGDTYGYTF.

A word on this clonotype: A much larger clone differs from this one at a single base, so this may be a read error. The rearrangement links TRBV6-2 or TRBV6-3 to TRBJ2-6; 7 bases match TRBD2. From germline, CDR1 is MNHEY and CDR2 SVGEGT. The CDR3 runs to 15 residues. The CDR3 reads CASINPTGGANVPTF. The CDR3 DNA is TGTGCCAGCATCAACCCTACGGGGGGAGCCAACGTCCCGACTTTC.

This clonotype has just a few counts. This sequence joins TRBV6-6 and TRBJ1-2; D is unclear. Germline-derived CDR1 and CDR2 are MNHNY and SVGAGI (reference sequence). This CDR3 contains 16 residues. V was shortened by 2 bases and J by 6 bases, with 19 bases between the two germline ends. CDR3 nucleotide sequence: TGTGCCAGCAGTTACGTAGGAACGGGAGAAGACCATGGCTACACCTTC. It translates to CASSYVGTGEDHGYTF.

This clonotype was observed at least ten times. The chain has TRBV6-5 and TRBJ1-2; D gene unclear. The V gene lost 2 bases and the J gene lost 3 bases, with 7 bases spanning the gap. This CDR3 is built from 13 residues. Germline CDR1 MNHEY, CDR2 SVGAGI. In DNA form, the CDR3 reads TGTGCCAGCAGTTACGCTACAGACTATGGCTACACCTTC. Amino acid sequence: CASSYATDYGYTF.

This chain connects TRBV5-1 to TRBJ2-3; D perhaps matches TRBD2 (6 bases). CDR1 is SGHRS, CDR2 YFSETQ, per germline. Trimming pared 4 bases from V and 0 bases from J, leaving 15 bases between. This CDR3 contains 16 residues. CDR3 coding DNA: TGCGCCAGCAGCGTAGGTGGGACTGGGAGCACAGATACGCAGTATTTT. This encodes CASSVGGTGSTDTQYF.

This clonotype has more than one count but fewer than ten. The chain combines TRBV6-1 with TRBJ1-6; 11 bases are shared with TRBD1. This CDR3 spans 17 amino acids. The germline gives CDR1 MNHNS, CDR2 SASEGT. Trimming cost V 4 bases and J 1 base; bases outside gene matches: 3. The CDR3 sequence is CASSGTGGRSYNSPLHF. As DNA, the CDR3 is TGTGCCAGCAGTGGGACAGGGGGCCGGTCCTATAATTCACCCCTCCACTTT.

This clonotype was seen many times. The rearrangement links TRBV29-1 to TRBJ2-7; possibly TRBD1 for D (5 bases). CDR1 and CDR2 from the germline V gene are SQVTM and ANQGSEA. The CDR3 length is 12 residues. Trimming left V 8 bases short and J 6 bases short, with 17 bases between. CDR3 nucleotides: TGCAGCCTAAAATCGTGGGGCGGCGAGCAGTACTTC. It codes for CSLKSWGGEQYF.

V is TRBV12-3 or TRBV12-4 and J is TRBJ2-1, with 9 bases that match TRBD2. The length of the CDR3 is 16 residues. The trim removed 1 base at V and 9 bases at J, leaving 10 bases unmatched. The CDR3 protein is CASSLGAGGPCGEQFF. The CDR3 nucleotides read TGTGCCAGCAGTTTAGGGGCGGGAGGGCCGTGTGGTGAGCAGTTCTTC.

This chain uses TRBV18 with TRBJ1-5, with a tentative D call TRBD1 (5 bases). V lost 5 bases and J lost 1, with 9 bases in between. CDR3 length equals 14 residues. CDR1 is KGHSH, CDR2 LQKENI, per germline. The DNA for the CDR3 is TGTGCCAGCTCAGAGGGACGCAGCAATCAGCCCCAGCATTTT. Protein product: CASSEGRSNQPQHF.